A selection of T cell receptor beta chains follows, all from one sample in a study of response to subunit inactivated influenza vaccine. From the RT-PCR reads, TCRdb called clonotypes with MiXCR, one entry per CDR3 protein. The top ten clones hold 9.5% to 13% of a sample with hundreds of thousands of distinct CDR3 sequences, about 18% of them seen once. The source was PBMCs from blood, collected less than 6 days after vaccination. All receptors derive from a man aged 45-60 years who received an inactivated influenza vaccine. CDR3s include the opening cysteine and the closing phenylalanine or tryptophan. The D gene is left open where the match is weak. Part of the rows lack a size; the others show once, few, many or a class for expanded clones.

size,V,J,D,CDR3,DNA
-,TRBV24-1,TRBJ2-5,TRBD1,CATSDLGTGIETQYF,TGTGCCACCAGTGACCTTGGGACAGGGATTGAGACCCAGTACTTC
-,TRBV12-3/TRBV12-4,TRBJ2-5,-,CASSSVKETQYF,TGTGCCAGCAGTTCCGTAAAAGAGACCCAGTACTTC
-,TRBV6-5,TRBJ1-4,-,CASSYVRTTTNEKLFF,TGTGCCAGCAGTTACGTCAGGACAACAACTAATGAAAAACTGTTTTTT
-,TRBV20-1,TRBJ2-5,-,CSAPAPGRIQETQYF,TGCAGTGCTCCCGCACCGGGACGGATCCAAGAGACCCAGTACTTC
many,TRBV29-1,TRBJ2-1,TRBD1,CSVGTGREFF,TGCAGCGTTGGGACAGGGCGAGAGTTTTTC
few,TRBV29-1,TRBJ2-3,-,CSVDLSGVNTQYF,TGCAGCGTTGACCTCTCAGGGGTAAATACGCAGTATTTT
few,TRBV25-1,TRBJ2-2,TRBD2,CASSEYKTLAGGPPHTGELFF,TGTGCCAGCAGTGAATATAAGACGCTAGCGGGAGGGCCCCCCCACACCGGGGAGCTGTTTTTT
-,TRBV12-3/TRBV12-4,TRBJ2-5,-,CASRRGSGSQETQYF,TGTGCCAGCAGGCGTGGTTCGGGGTCCCAAGAGACCCAGTACTTC
-,TRBV13,TRBJ2-3,TRBD2,CASSLVPSGGANTQYF,TGTGCCAGCAGCTTAGTCCCTAGCGGGGGGGCTAATACGCAGTATTTT
many,TRBV29-1,TRBJ2-2,TRBD1,CSVEPRQGAGGGELFF,TGCAGCGTTGAACCGCGACAGGGGGCAGGCGGCGGGGAGCTGTTTTTT
few,TRBV12-3/TRBV12-4,TRBJ2-2,TRBD1,CASTSRGTGGTGELFF,TGTGCCAGCACCTCACGTGGGACAGGGGGCACCGGGGAGCTGTTTTTT
-,TRBV7-2,TRBJ1-5,-,CASSLAGGVLQPQHF,TGTGCCAGCAGCTTAGCAGGGGGAGTGTTACAGCCCCAGCATTTT
few,TRBV7-9,TRBJ2-7,-,CASSLARQARYSEQYF,TGTGCCAGCAGCTTAGCTCGACAGGCGAGATACAGCGAGCAGTACTTC
-,TRBV20-1,TRBJ2-7,TRBD2,CSARKGLHYEQYF,TGCAGTGCTAGAAAGGGACTACACTACGAGCAGTACTTC
-,TRBV12-3/TRBV12-4,TRBJ1-2,TRBD1,CASSTTTGGRNGYTF,TGTGCCAGCAGCACCACGACAGGGGGGAGAAACGGCTACACCTTC
-,TRBV18,TRBJ2-4,-,CASSPPKATAKNIQYF,TGTGCCAGCTCACCACCAAAGGCGACGGCCAAAAACATTCAGTACTTC
-,TRBV9,TRBJ2-2,TRBD1,CASSVVDGTANTGELFF,TGTGCCAGCAGCGTAGTCGATGGGACAGCGAACACCGGGGAGCTGTTTTTT
many,TRBV25-1,TRBJ1-4,-,CASSAAGSEKLFF,TGTGCCAGCAGTGCCGCGGGGAGTGAAAAACTGTTTTTT
few,TRBV5-1,TRBJ2-1,TRBD2,CASRTIAGDGNEQFF,TGCGCCAGCAGAACAATAGCGGGAGACGGCAATGAGCAGTTCTTC
-,TRBV6-1,TRBJ2-7,-,CASSDRVTYEQYF,TGTGCCAGCAGTGACAGGGTTACCTACGAGCAGTACTTC
few,TRBV5-1,TRBJ2-3,-,CASSNGGTRTDTQYF,TGCGCCAGCAGTAATGGCGGGACCCGCACAGATACGCAGTATTTT
few,TRBV28,TRBJ2-5,-,CASRLDGWAQYF,TGTGCCAGCAGATTGGATGGTTGGGCCCAGTACTTC
-,TRBV29-1,TRBJ2-7,-,CSLRDKIREYF,TGCAGCCTGCGGGACAAAATACGGGAGTACTTC
few,TRBV20-1,TRBJ2-7,-,CSASYGSSSNEQYF,TGCAGTGCTTCTTACGGGAGCTCTTCGAACGAGCAGTACTTC
-,TRBV9,TRBJ2-5,TRBD2,CASSVAGGRAFQTQYF,TGTGCCAGCAGCGTAGCGGGGGGGAGGGCCTTCCAGACCCAGTACTTC
many,TRBV3-1,TRBJ2-1,TRBD1,CASSQARGLSYNEQFF,TGTGCCAGCAGCCAAGCCAGGGGGCTTTCCTACAATGAGCAGTTCTTC
-,TRBV4-1,TRBJ2-7,TRBD2,CASSQGLQRGRSGEQYF,TGCGCCAGCAGCCAAGGTCTCCAGCGGGGGCGGTCTGGCGAGCAGTACTTC
-,TRBV20-1,TRBJ1-6,TRBD1,CSARPPGQINSPLHF,TGCAGTGCTAGACCCCCGGGACAGATAAATTCACCCCTCCACTTT
few,TRBV7-9,TRBJ2-1,TRBD2,CASSSSGAYNEQFF,TGTGCCAGCAGCAGTAGCGGGGCTTACAATGAGCAGTTCTTC
-,TRBV24-1,TRBJ2-1,TRBD1,CATSDFGTGLNEQFF,TGTGCCACCAGTGATTTCGGGACAGGACTCAATGAGCAGTTCTTC
many,TRBV29-1,TRBJ2-3,-,CSVVGGETSTDTQYF,TGCAGCGTTGTAGGGGGGGAGACTAGCACAGATACGCAGTATTTT
-,TRBV6-1,TRBJ2-1,TRBD1,CASSDRDRGFRGEQFF,TGTGCCAGCAGTGACCGCGACAGGGGTTTTAGGGGTGAGCAGTTCTTC
few,TRBV6-2/TRBV6-3,TRBJ2-1,-,CASGSGLTYNEQFF,TGTGCCAGCGGGAGCGGCCTAACCTACAATGAGCAGTTCTTC
many,TRBV7-2,TRBJ2-7,-,CASSLALLGIGEQYF,TGTGCCAGCAGCTTAGCGCTGTTGGGGATCGGCGAGCAGTACTTC
few,TRBV4-2,TRBJ1-1,TRBD1,CASSLTGGQITEAFF,TGTGCCAGCAGCCTAACAGGGGGCCAGATCACTGAAGCTTTCTTT
-,TRBV20-1,TRBJ2-2,-,CSAVGRRPNTGELFF,TGCAGTGCGGTGGGTCGAAGACCGAACACCGGGGAGCTGTTTTTT
-,TRBV3-1,TRBJ2-2,-,CASSQQTRGGELFF,TGTGCCAGCAGCCAACAGACTCGGGGCGGGGAGCTGTTTTTT
many,TRBV20-1,TRBJ2-7,TRBD2,CSARAGTSGGNEQYF,TGCAGTGCTAGAGCCGGGACTAGCGGGGGGAACGAGCAGTACTTC
-,TRBV10-2,TRBJ2-3,-,CASRSGNTDTQYF,TGCGCCAGCAGGTCGGGGAACACAGATACGCAGTATTTT
-,TRBV20-1,TRBJ2-2,TRBD2,CSARVSGGGTGELFF,TGCAGTGCTAGAGTTAGCGGGGGCGGGACCGGGGAGCTGTTTTTT
few,TRBV9,TRBJ2-7,TRBD2,CANSRTSGTSSYEQYF,TGTGCCAACAGCCGGACTAGCGGGACTAGCTCCTACGAGCAGTACTTC
few,TRBV5-1,TRBJ2-1,-,CASSPGTPGDEQFF,TGCGCCAGCAGCCCCGGGACGCCGGGGGATGAGCAGTTCTTC
-,TRBV5-1,TRBJ2-6,TRBD1,CASATGSVAGANVLTF,TGCGCCAGCGCGACAGGGAGTGTGGCTGGGGCCAACGTCCTGACTTTC
few,TRBV29-1,TRBJ1-1,TRBD1,CSYRQGGEAFF,TGCAGCTATCGGCAGGGGGGTGAAGCTTTCTTT